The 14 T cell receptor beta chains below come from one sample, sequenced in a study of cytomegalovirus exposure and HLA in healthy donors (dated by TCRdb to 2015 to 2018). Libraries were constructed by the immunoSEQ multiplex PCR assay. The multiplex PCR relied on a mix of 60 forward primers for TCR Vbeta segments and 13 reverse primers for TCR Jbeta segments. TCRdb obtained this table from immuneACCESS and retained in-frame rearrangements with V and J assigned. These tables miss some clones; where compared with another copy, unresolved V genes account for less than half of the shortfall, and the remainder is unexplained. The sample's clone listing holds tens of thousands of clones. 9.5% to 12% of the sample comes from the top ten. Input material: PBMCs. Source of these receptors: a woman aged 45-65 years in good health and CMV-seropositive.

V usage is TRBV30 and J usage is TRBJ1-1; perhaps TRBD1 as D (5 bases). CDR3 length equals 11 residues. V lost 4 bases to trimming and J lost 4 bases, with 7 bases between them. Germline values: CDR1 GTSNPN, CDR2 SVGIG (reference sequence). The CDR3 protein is CAWNQGTEAFF. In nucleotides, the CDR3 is TGTGCCTGGAACCAGGGCACTGAAGCTTTCTTT.

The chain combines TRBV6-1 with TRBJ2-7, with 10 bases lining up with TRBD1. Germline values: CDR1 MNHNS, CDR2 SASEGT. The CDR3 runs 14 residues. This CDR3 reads CASVRGQGTYEQYF. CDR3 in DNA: TGTGCTAGCGTCCGGGGACAGGGGACCTACGAGCAGTACTTC.

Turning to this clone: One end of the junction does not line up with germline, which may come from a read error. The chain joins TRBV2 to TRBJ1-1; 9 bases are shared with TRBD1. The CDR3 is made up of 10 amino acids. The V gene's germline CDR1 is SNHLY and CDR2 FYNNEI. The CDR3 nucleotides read TGTGCCAGCGGCCGGGACAGGGCGGTCTTT. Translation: CASGRDRAVF.

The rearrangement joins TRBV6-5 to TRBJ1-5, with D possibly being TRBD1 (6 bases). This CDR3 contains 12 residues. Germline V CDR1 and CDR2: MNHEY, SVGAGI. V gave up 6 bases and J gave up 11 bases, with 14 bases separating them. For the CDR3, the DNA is TGTGCCAGCAGCCAGGGGTTTGGGACCCAGCATTTT. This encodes CASSQGFGTQHF.

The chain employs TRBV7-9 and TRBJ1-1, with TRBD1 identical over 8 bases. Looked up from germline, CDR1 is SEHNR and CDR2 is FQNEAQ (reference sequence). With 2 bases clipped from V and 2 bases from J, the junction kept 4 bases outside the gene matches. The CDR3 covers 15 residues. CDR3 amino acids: CASSLMGQDNTEAFF. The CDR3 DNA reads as TGTGCCAGCAGCTTAATGGGACAGGATAACACTGAAGCTTTCTTT.

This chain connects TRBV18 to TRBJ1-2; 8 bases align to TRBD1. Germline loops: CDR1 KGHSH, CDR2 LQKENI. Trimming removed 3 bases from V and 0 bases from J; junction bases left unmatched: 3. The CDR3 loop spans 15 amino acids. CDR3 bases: TGTGCCAGCTCACCCCTGGACAGGGCTAACTATGGCTACACCTTC. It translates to CASSPLDRANYGYTF.

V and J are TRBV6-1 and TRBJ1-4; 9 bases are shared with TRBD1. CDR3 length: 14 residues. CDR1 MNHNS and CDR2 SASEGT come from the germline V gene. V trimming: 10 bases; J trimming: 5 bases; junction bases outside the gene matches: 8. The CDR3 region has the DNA TGTGCCACCAATACCGGGACAGGGAATGAAAAACTGTTTTTT. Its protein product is CATNTGTGNEKLFF.

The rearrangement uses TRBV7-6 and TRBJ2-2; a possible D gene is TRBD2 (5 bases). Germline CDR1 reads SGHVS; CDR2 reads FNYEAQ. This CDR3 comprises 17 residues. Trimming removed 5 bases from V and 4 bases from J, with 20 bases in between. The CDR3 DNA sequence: TGTGCCAGCAGCAAAAGATATCGGGATATTGCCACCGGGGAGCTGTTTTTT. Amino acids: CASSKRYRDIATGELFF.

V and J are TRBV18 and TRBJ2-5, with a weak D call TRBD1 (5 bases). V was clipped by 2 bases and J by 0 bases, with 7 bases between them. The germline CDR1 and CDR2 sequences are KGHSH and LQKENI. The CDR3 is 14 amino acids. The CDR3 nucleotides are TGTGCCAGCTCACCAAACAGGTACCAAGAGACCCAGTACTTC. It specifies CASSPNRYQETQYF.

The CDR3 region is CASSPRGGGWNTEAFF. The CDR3 DNA follows: TGTGCCAGTAGTCCGAGGGGGGGCGGTTGGAACACTGAAGCTTTCTTT. The V call is TRBV19, the J call TRBJ1-1, with D possibly matching TRBD1 (6 bases). Germline V gives CDR1 LNHDA, CDR2 SQIVND (reference sequence). This CDR3 spans 16 amino acids. V dropped 5 bases and J dropped 1 base, with 17 bases sitting between them.

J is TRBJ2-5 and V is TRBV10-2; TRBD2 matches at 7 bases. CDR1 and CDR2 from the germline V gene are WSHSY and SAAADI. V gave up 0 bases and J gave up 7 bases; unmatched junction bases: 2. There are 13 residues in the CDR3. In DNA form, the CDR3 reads TGCGCCAGCAGTGAGTCGGGAGGGTGGACCCAGTACTTC. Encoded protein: CASSESGGWTQYF.

CDR3 region: CSVEDRGGPIHNEQFF. The DNA for the CDR3 is TGCAGCGTTGAAGATAGGGGGGGGCCTATACACAATGAGCAGTTCTTC. This chain connects TRBV29-1 to TRBJ2-1; TRBD2 is a possible D gene (7 bases). Germline CDR1 SQVTM, CDR2 ANQGSEA. The CDR3 runs to 16 residues. The V and J ends lost 0 bases and 5 bases respectively, with 17 bases between them.

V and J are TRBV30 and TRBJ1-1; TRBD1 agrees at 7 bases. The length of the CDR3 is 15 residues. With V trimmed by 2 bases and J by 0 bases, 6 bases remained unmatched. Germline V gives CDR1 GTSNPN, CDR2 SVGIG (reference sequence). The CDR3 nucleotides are TGTGCCTGGAGTCCTGACAGGGTCGTGAACACTGAAGCTTTCTTT. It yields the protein CAWSPDRVVNTEAFF.

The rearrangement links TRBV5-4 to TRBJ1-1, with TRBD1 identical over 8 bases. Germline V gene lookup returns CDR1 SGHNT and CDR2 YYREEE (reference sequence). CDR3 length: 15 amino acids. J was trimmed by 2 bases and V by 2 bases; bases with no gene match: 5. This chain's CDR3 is CASSFGPGGNTEAFF. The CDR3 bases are TGTGCCAGCAGCTTTGGTCCAGGGGGCAACACTGAAGCTTTCTTT.